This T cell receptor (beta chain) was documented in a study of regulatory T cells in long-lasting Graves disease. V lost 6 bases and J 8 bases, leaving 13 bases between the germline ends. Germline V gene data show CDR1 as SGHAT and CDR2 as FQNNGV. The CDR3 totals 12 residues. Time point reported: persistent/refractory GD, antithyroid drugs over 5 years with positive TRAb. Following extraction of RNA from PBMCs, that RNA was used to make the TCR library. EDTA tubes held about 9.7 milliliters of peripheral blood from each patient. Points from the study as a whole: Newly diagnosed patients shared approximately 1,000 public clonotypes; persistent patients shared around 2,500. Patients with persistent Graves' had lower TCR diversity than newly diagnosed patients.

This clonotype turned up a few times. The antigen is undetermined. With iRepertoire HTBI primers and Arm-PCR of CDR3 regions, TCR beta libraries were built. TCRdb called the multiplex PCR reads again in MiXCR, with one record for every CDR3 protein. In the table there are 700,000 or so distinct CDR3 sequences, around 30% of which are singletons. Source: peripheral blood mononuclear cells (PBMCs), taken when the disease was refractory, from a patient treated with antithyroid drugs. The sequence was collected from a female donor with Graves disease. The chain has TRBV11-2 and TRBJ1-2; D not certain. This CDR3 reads CASSSFPGGYTF. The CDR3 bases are TGTGCCAGCAGTTCCTTCCCGGGAGGCTACACCTTC.